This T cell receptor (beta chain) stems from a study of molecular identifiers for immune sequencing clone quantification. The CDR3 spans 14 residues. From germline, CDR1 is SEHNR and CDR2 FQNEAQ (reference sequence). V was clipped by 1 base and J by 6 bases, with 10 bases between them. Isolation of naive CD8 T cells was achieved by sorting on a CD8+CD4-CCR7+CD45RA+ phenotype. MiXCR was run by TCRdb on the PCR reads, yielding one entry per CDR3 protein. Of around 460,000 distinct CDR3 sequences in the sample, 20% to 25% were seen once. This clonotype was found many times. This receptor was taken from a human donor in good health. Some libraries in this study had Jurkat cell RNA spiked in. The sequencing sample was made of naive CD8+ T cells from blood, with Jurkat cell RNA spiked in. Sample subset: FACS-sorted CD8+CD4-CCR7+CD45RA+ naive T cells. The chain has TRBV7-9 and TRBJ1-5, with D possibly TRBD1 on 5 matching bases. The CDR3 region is CASSLGAGPQPQHF. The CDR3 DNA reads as TGTGCCAGCAGCTTAGGAGCAGGGCCTCAGCCCCAGCATTTT.